The 25 T cell receptor beta chains listed next were all sequenced from one sample in a study of graft-versus-host responses after intestinal transplantation. Method: immunoSEQ multiplex PCR; TCRdb's copy keeps in-frame clones and lacks some. The sample lists under 25,000 clones, around 86% seen once, with less than 65% in the top ten. Sample: bone marrow, taken about 130 days after transplant. The receptors shown here come from a human patient who received an intestinal transplant, so some T cells may come from the graft donor.

The J gene is TRBJ2-7, the V gene TRBV4-1; TRBD2 aligns across 11 bases. The V gene end was trimmed by 0 bases and the J gene end by 2 bases; junction bases not matched to a gene: 6. This CDR3 spans 17 amino acids. From germline, CDR1 is MGHRA and CDR2 YSYEKL. CDR3 sequence reads: CASSQDLSGRAAYEQYF. DNA for the CDR3: TGCGCCAGCAGCCAAGATCTTAGCGGGAGGGCCGCCTACGAGCAGTACTTC.

This clone was seen just once. The chain combines TRBV13 with TRBJ2-7; TRBD1 matches at 10 bases. The CDR3 has 15 amino acids. J gave up 6 bases and V 0 bases, and 5 bases lay outside the gene matches. Germline V CDR1 and CDR2: PRHDT, FYEKMQ (reference sequence). CDR3 protein: CASSLGGTGAFEQYF. The CDR3 nucleotides read TGTGCCAGCAGCTTAGGAGGGACAGGGGCATTCGAGCAGTACTTC.

DNA for the CDR3: TGTGCCAGCAGTGACTCCGAGAACACTGAAGCTTTCTTT. This translates into CASSDSENTEAFF. The chain couples TRBV6-4 to TRBJ1-1; D is unresolved. Germline V CDR1 and CDR2: MRHNA, SNTAGT. V was pared by 0 bases and J by 1 base, with 3 bases between. The CDR3 is 13 residues long.

This chain uses TRBV19 with TRBJ1-2; 7 bases align to TRBD1. This CDR3 is built from 15 residues. The V segment lost 4 bases and the J segment 3 bases; nucleotides outside the gene matches: 8. CDR1 is LNHDA, CDR2 SQIVND, per germline (reference sequence). Here the CDR3 reads CASSTGQQLYYGYTF. CDR3 nucleotides: TGTGCCAGTAGTACGGGACAGCAATTATACTATGGCTACACCTTC. Variable domain in full (rest from reference TRBV19 and TRBJ1-2): DGGITQSPKYLFRKEGQNVTLSCEQNLNHDAMYWYRQDPGQGLRLIYYSQIVNDFQKGDIAEGYSVSREKKESFPLTVTSAQKNPTAFYLCASSTGQQLYYGYTFGSGTRLTVV.

The gene calls are TRBV5-1 and TRBJ2-2; a weak D match, TRBD1 (5 bases). This CDR3 comprises 14 residues. The germline V and J ends were trimmed by 4 bases and 0 bases, with 7 bases remaining between them. Per germline, CDR1 SGHRS and CDR2 YFSETQ. The CDR3 region is CASSETANTGELFF. CDR3 DNA: TGCGCCAGCAGCGAGACAGCGAACACCGGGGAGCTGTTTTTT.

This clone was counted a single time. The gene calls are TRBV29-1 and TRBJ1-2, with unresolved D. Germline V gives CDR1 SQVTM, CDR2 ANQGSEA. The CDR3 is 11 amino acids. V lost 7 bases to trimming and J lost 8 bases, with 14 bases between them. The CDR3 loop reads CSAPLARGYTF. As DNA, the CDR3 is TGCAGCGCCCCTCTTGCGCGCGGCTACACCTTC. Looking up the rest from reference TRBV29-1 and TRBJ1-2 gives the full variable domain: SAVISQKPSRDICQRGTSLTIQCQVDSQVTMMFWYRQQPGQSLTLIATANQGSEATYESGFVIDKFPISRPNLTFSTLTVSNMSPEDSSIYLCSAPLARGYTFGSGTRLTVV.

The J gene is TRBJ2-6, the V gene TRBV2, with D unclear. Germline values: CDR1 SNHLY, CDR2 FYNNEI. The CDR3 is 17 residues long. Trimming left V 5 bases short and J 2 bases short, with 16 bases between. In nucleotides, the CDR3 is TGTGCCAGCAGTTACACGAGATATGTTACTGGGGCCAACGTCCTGACTTTC. It encodes CASSYTRYVTGANVLTF.

The chain employs TRBV5-4 and TRBJ2-7; D ambiguous. Trimming took 0 bases from V and 0 from J, leaving 10 bases between them. Per the germline V gene, CDR1 is SGHNT and CDR2 is YYREEE (reference sequence). The CDR3 is 15 residues long. For the CDR3, the DNA is TGTGCCAGCAGCTTGGCCCCTTCGGACTCCTACGAGCAGTACTTC. Its translation is CASSLAPSDSYEQYF.

The chain employs TRBV11-3 and TRBJ2-7; D may be TRBD2 (5 bases). CDR3 size: 13 residues. Germline assignment: CDR1 SGHNT and CDR2 YENEEA. Trimming shortened V by 1 base and J by 4 bases, and 8 bases separated the two germline ends. The CDR3, as DNA: TGTGCCAGCAGCTTAGCTGAGGGATACGAGCAGTACTTC. As protein: CASSLAEGYEQYF.

This chain joins TRBV2 and TRBJ2-7, with D unclear. Trimming took off 4 bases at V and 6 bases at J, with 4 bases between the two ends. Germline CDR1 and CDR2: SNHLY and FYNNEI. CDR3 length equals 10 residues. CDR3 amino acids: CASSASEQYF. The DNA of the CDR3 is TGTGCCAGCAGTGCTTCCGAGCAGTACTTC.

The chain is built from TRBV9 and TRBJ2-2, with 13 bases identical to TRBD2. After removal of 2 bases from V and 6 bases from J, the junction contained 7 bases not matched to a gene. The CDR3 extends over 17 amino acids. Germline V gene lookup returns CDR1 SGDLS and CDR2 YYNGEE. This CDR3 is CASSVRGLAGVAGELFF. In DNA form, the CDR3 reads TGTGCCAGCAGCGTTCGTGGACTAGCGGGAGTTGCCGGGGAGCTGTTTTTT.

V and J are TRBV12-5 and TRBJ1-1, with a tentative D call TRBD1 (5 bases). V was shortened by 7 bases and J by 7 bases, with 19 bases between the two germline ends. CDR1 is LGHNT and CDR2 is FRNRAP in the germline V gene. This CDR3 is built from 14 residues. The CDR3 DNA is TGTGCTAGTGCCGTACGGGGGGACGCCGGTGAAGCTTTCTTT. This gives the protein CASAVRGDAGEAFF. Based on the CDR3 plus reference TRBV12-5 and TRBJ1-1, the full variable domain is DARVTQTPRHKVTEMGQEVTMRCQPILGHNTVFWYRQTMMQGLELLAYFRNRAPLDDSGMPKDRFSAEMPDATLATLKIQPSEPRDSAVYFCASAVRGDAGEAFFGQGTRLTVV.

This clone was recorded only once. V usage is TRBV5-4 and J usage is TRBJ1-1, with unresolved D. The CDR3 extends over 12 amino acids. Germline V gives CDR1 SGHNT, CDR2 YYREEE (reference sequence). V was trimmed by 4 bases and J by 0 bases, leaving 4 bases between them. CDR3: CASSMLNTEAFF. In DNA form, the CDR3 reads TGTGCCAGCAGCATGCTGAACACTGAAGCTTTCTTT.

The chain couples TRBV2 to TRBJ1-5, with a possible D match to TRBD1 (5 bases). CDR3 length: 13 residues. CDR1 is SNHLY, CDR2 FYNNEI, per germline. With 4 bases removed from V and 9 bases from J, the gap between germline ends came to 13 bases. The CDR3 DNA reads as TGTGCCAGCAGTGGAGAGGGACGGGGGCCCCAGCATTTT. Residues: CASSGEGRGPQHF.

The CDR3 nucleotides read TGTGCCTGGAGGGCCAGTGTAACAACACAAGCTTTCTTT. Amino acid sequence: CAWRASVTTQAFF. This chain connects TRBV30 to TRBJ1-1, with D unresolved. V gave up 3 bases and J gave up 9 bases, with 17 bases separating them. This CDR3 has 13 amino acids. The germline gives CDR1 GTSNPN, CDR2 SVGIG (reference sequence). Filled out from reference TRBV30 and TRBJ1-1, the complete variable domain reads SQTIHQWPATLVQPVGSPLSLECTVEGTSNPNLYWYRQAAGRGLQLLFYSVGIGQISSEVPQNLSASRPQDRQFILSSKKLLLSDSGFYLCAWRASVTTQAFFGQGTRLTVV.

The chain links TRBV7-9 to TRBJ2-1; 11 positions agree with TRBD2. Germline assignment: CDR1 SEHNR and CDR2 FQNEAQ (reference sequence). The CDR3 covers 15 residues. V was pared by 5 bases and J by 6 bases, with 6 bases of the junction left unmatched. CDR3 in amino acids: CASSQDSGGANEQFF. Written as DNA, the CDR3 is TGTGCCAGCAGCCAAGATAGCGGGGGGGCCAATGAGCAGTTCTTC.

The chain has TRBV6-1 and TRBJ1-1; 7 bases agree with TRBD1. Germline CDR1 is MNHNS and CDR2 is SASEGT. After removal of 6 bases from V and 4 bases from J, the junction contained 8 bases not matched to a gene. This CDR3 spans 14 amino acids. CDR3 loop: CASRLTGFGTEAFF. Here the CDR3 DNA reads TGTGCCAGCAGACTGACAGGGTTCGGCACTGAAGCTTTCTTT.

This chain uses TRBV27 with TRBJ2-1, with D unclear. V lost 3 bases and J 9 bases, leaving 9 bases between the germline ends. This CDR3 has 12 amino acids. The germline CDR1 and CDR2 sequences are MNHEY and SMNVEV (reference sequence). The CDR3 loop reads CASSFPAREQFF. The CDR3 DNA is TGTGCCAGCAGTTTCCCCGCACGTGAGCAGTTCTTC.

The chain has TRBV10-1 and TRBJ1-1; a weak D match, TRBD1 (6 bases). This CDR3 region has 12 residues. Germline values: CDR1 WNHNN, CDR2 SYGVQD (reference sequence). Trimming left V 3 bases short and J 5 bases short, with 7 bases between. The CDR3 sequence is CASSEGGTEAFF. The DNA of the CDR3 is TGCGCCAGCAGTGAAGGGGGTACTGAAGCTTTCTTT.

This chain joins TRBV27 and TRBJ1-5; 10 bases are shared with TRBD1. J gave up 7 bases and V 4 bases, and 7 bases lay outside the gene matches. The CDR3 is 15 residues long. Germline lookup yields CDR1 MNHEY and CDR2 SMNVEV (reference sequence). The CDR3 DNA follows: TGTGCCAGCAGTTACGGACAGGGGGGTGAACAGCCCCAGCATTTT. Translated: CASSYGQGGEQPQHF.

The chain has TRBV9 and TRBJ1-5; D gene uncertain. Per germline, CDR1 SGDLS and CDR2 YYNGEE. V dropped 0 bases and J dropped 8 bases, with 9 bases sitting between them. This CDR3 contains 13 residues. CDR3 amino acids: CASSVAGEEPQHF. CDR3 in DNA: TGTGCCAGCAGCGTAGCAGGAGAAGAGCCCCAGCATTTT.

This clone was recorded once. Here the CDR3 reads CASTSGSREQYF. CDR3 in DNA: TGTGCCAGTACTAGCGGGAGTCGTGAGCAGTACTTC. The chain links TRBV19 to TRBJ2-7; TRBD2 matches at 10 bases. Germline V lookup: CDR1 LNHDA, CDR2 SQIVND (reference sequence). J was trimmed by 7 bases and V by 7 bases; bases with no gene match: 4. The CDR3 spans 12 residues.

This chain links TRBV11-2 with TRBJ2-5; D not certain. The ends were cut back, 5 bases at V and 9 bases at J, with 13 bases in the middle. Per the germline V gene, CDR1 is SGHAT and CDR2 is FQNNGV. The CDR3 sequence is 12 residues long. The DNA of the CDR3 is TGTGCCAGCAGCCCCCTGGCAGTGGCCCAGTACTTC. It translates to CASSPLAVAQYF. The complete variable domain, with remaining parts taken from reference TRBV11-2 and TRBJ2-5, reads EAGVAQSPRYKIIEKRQSVAFWCNPISGHATLYWYQQILGQGPKLLIQFQNNGVVDDSQLPKDRFSAERLKGVDSTLKIQPAKLEDSAVYLCASSPLAVAQYFGPGTRLLVL.

The chain links TRBV19 to TRBJ1-1; D is perhaps TRBD1 (6 bases). This CDR3 contains 15 residues. The ends were cut back, 3 bases at V and 1 base at J, with 12 bases in the middle. Germline lookup yields CDR1 LNHDA and CDR2 SQIVND (reference sequence). As DNA, the CDR3 is TGTGCCAGTAGTATCGGACGGGGGCCGAACACTGAAGCTTTCTTT. It codes for CASSIGRGPNTEAFF.

CDR3 sequence (DNA): TGTGCCACCCAAAGTGGACAGGGCTATGGGGAGCTGTTTTTT. It codes for CATQSGQGYGELFF. The rearrangement joins TRBV6-1 to TRBJ2-2, with TRBD1 identical over 8 bases. CDR1 is MNHNS, CDR2 SASEGT, per germline. V gave up 10 bases and J gave up 8 bases; unmatched junction bases: 12. This CDR3 has 14 amino acids.